One and the same sample provided the 30 T cell receptor beta chains below, sequenced in a study of blood T cell repertoires in COVID-19. This table comes from immunoSEQ multiplex PCR, and its TCRdb copy is limited to in-frame clones, with some not included. The sample includes over 150,000 clones, 75% to 90% seen only once; the top ten take about 3.4%. Sequencing was performed on PBMCs or T cells enriched from blood (not recorded which). Receptors were obtained from a woman aged 55-70 years who had recovered from COVID-19.

The chain has TRBV5-1 and TRBJ2-6, with D perhaps matching TRBD1 (6 bases). V lost 0 bases, J lost 1 base, and 11 bases lay in between. Looked up from germline, CDR1 is SGHRS and CDR2 is YFSETQ. The CDR3 length is 17 residues. CDR3 nucleotides: TGCGCCAGCAGCTTGGTTGGGCAGGGGTCTGGGGCCAACGTCCTGACTTTC. This codes for CASSLVGQGSGANVLTF.

The chain uses TRBV4-1 and TRBJ1-4, with a tentative D call TRBD1 (6 bases). Trimming removed 0 bases at V and 7 bases at J, with 12 bases between. This CDR3 is 15 amino acids long. Germline lookup yields CDR1 MGHRA and CDR2 YSYEKL. CDR3 bases: TGCGCCAGCAGCCAAGATATCAGGGGTGGTGAAAAACTGTTTTTT. It codes for CASSQDIRGGEKLFF.

This clone was recorded a few times. The chain has TRBV7-2 and TRBJ2-5, with TRBD1 matching 7 bases. Trimming removed 3 bases from V and 10 bases from J; junction bases left unmatched: 5. Looked up from germline, CDR1 is SGHTA and CDR2 is FQGNSA. The CDR3 totals 12 residues. CDR3 amino acids: CASSFNRDSQYF. The CDR3 nucleotides read TGTGCCAGCAGCTTCAACAGGGACAGCCAGTACTTC.

V gene TRBV5-1 combines with J gene TRBJ1-6; D possibly corresponds to TRBD1 (6 bases). Between the trimmed V and J ends, which lost 0 bases and 0 bases, there was a span of 10 bases. The CDR3 length is 17 residues. The germline CDR1 and CDR2 sequences are SGHRS and YFSETQ. The CDR3 DNA reads TGCGCCAGCAGCTTGGTAGGGGGTAGCTCCTATAATTCACCCCTCCACTTT. It translates to CASSLVGGSSYNSPLHF. Full variable domain (missing parts from reference TRBV5-1 and TRBJ1-6): KAGVTQTPRYLIKTRGQQVTLSCSPISGHRSVSWYQQTPGQGLQFLFEYFSETQRNKGNFPGRFSGRQFSNSRSEMNVSTLELGDSALYLCASSLVGGSSYNSPLHFGNGTRLTVT.

The chain recombines TRBV11-2 with TRBJ2-7, with 8 bases that match TRBD2. Germline-derived CDR1 and CDR2 are SGHAT and FQNNGV. The CDR3 has 13 residues. V trimming: 5 bases; J trimming: 5 bases; junction bases outside the gene matches: 5. This CDR3 reads CASSPGTRNEQYF. The CDR3 DNA is TGTGCCAGCAGCCCCGGGACTAGAAACGAGCAGTACTTC.

The V and J genes are TRBV13 and TRBJ2-2, with D possibly matching TRBD2 (7 bases). CDR3 length: 15 residues. Trimming left V 4 bases short and J 8 bases short, with 17 bases between. The germline V gene has CDR1 PRHDT and CDR2 FYEKMQ (reference sequence). CDR3 nucleotide sequence: TGTGCCAGCAGCTCGGACCTGGGGGGGCCTGGGGAGCTGTTTTTT. Translating it yields CASSSDLGGPGELFF.

In its sample, this clone was seen a few times. The CDR3 DNA reads as TGTGCCAGCAGCTCCAAGACAGCTGGGGCCAACGTCCTGACTTTC. It specifies CASSSKTAGANVLTF. The chain couples TRBV11-3 to TRBJ2-6, with D maybe TRBD1 (5 bases). Trimming removed 4 bases at V and 2 bases at J, with 9 bases between. Germline lookup yields CDR1 SGHNT and CDR2 YENEEA. The CDR3 runs 15 residues.

The gene calls are TRBV27 and TRBJ1-2; TRBD1 might be the D (6 bases). V gave up 2 bases and J gave up 10 bases, with 17 bases separating them. The CDR3 is made up of 14 amino acids. Looked up from germline, CDR1 is MNHEY and CDR2 is SMNVEV (reference sequence). This chain's CDR3 is CASSLTGQPKDYTF. Written as DNA, the CDR3 is TGTGCCAGCAGTTTAACCGGACAGCCGAAGGACTACACCTTC.

The chain carries TRBV28 and TRBJ1-2, with TRBD1 matching over 7 bases. CDR1 MDHEN and CDR2 SYDVKM come from the germline V gene. J lost 6 bases, V lost 7 bases, and 5 bases had no gene match. This CDR3 comprises 12 residues. DNA for the CDR3: TGTGCCAGCACCACGACAGGGAATGGCTACACCTTC. Amino acids: CASTTTGNGYTF.

The chain is built from TRBV5-4 and TRBJ2-1, with 7 bases aligning to TRBD2. Unmatched junction bases numbered 4, after V lost 4 bases and J lost 0 bases. CDR1 is SGHNT and CDR2 is YYREEE in the germline V gene (reference sequence). The CDR3 is made up of 15 amino acids. The CDR3 sequence is CASSDPGGSYNEQFF. In nucleotides, the CDR3 is TGTGCCAGCAGCGATCCGGGGGGCTCCTACAATGAGCAGTTCTTC.

The genes are TRBV23-1 and TRBJ1-5; possible D gene TRBD1, 6 bases. TRBV23-1 is an open reading frame whose function is uncertain. The CDR3 runs 15 residues. The germline V and J ends were trimmed by 9 bases and 2 bases, with 17 bases remaining between them. CDR3 coding DNA: TGCGCCAGGGGGCAGGGGAGAGGCGGCAATCAGCCCCAGCATTTT. Its protein product is CARGQGRGGNQPQHF.

There are a few counts of this clone. V and J are TRBV20-1 and TRBJ1-2, with D unresolved. CDR3 length: 11 amino acids. Germline assignment: CDR1 DFQATT and CDR2 SNEGSKA (reference sequence). V was pared by 3 bases and J by 7 bases, with 9 bases between. CDR3 amino acids: CSASYQFGYTF. DNA of the CDR3: TGCAGTGCTAGCTACCAATTTGGCTACACCTTC.

This clone occurred many times. The rearrangement joins TRBV30 to TRBJ2-5; 8 bases are a match to TRBD2. Trimming at V came to 5 bases and at J to 4 bases, leaving 0 bases not matched to a gene. This CDR3 is built from 11 residues. In germline, CDR1 is GTSNPN, CDR2 SVGIG (reference sequence). The CDR3, as DNA: TGTGCCTGGGGACTAGCAGAGACCCAGTACTTC. It is translated as CAWGLAETQYF.

This sequence joins TRBV19 and TRBJ2-3, with 13 bases identical to TRBD2. Germline V gives CDR1 LNHDA, CDR2 SQIVND (reference sequence). V was clipped by 6 bases and J by 5 bases; unmatched bases: 5. The CDR3 loop spans 15 amino acids. The DNA for the CDR3 is TGTGCCAGTAGGATACTAGCGGGGGGGCAAGATACGCAGTATTTT. It yields the protein CASRILAGGQDTQYF.

This chain joins TRBV24-1 and TRBJ2-7; possible D gene TRBD1, 6 bases. Germline-derived CDR1 and CDR2 are KGHDR and SFDVKD. Deletions cut 4 bases from V and 7 bases from J, with 19 bases between. The CDR3 is made up of 15 amino acids. The CDR3 sequence: CATSDPVQGVGEQYF. DNA of the CDR3: TGTGCCACCAGTGACCCCGTACAGGGCGTCGGAGAGCAGTACTTC.

This clone was counted a single time. The V and J genes are TRBV7-9 and TRBJ1-1, with 9 bases fitting TRBD1. The CDR3 totals 18 residues. The trim removed 2 bases at V and 3 bases at J, leaving 13 bases unmatched. The germline V gene has CDR1 SEHNR and CDR2 FQNEAQ (reference sequence). CDR3 residues: CASSLLGIGDRGYTEAFF. The CDR3, as DNA: TGTGCCAGCAGCTTATTGGGTATAGGTGACAGGGGGTACACTGAAGCTTTCTTT.

Turning to this clone: This same CDR3 is encoded by further DNA sequences in the sample. The chain is built from TRBV19 and TRBJ2-2; 7 bases align to TRBD1. The germline V gene has CDR1 LNHDA and CDR2 SQIVND (reference sequence). This CDR3 region has 15 residues. V was clipped by 6 bases and J by 2 bases; unmatched bases: 6. CDR3 bases: TGTGCCAGTAGACCGGGACAGACCAACACCGGGGAGCTGTTTTTT. Its translation: CASRPGQTNTGELFF. The whole variable domain, filled in from reference TRBV19 and TRBJ2-2, reads DGGITQSPKYLFRKEGQNVTLSCEQNLNHDAMYWYRQDPGQGLRLIYYSQIVNDFQKGDIAEGYSVSREKKESFPLTVTSAQKNPTAFYLCASRPGQTNTGELFFGEGSRLTVL.

Here the CDR3 DNA reads TGTGCCAGCAGCTCGGCAGGGATGGTAGCTTTCTTT. Encoded protein: CASSSAGMVAFF. The chain joins TRBV14 to TRBJ1-1; maybe TRBD1 (5 bases). CDR3 size: 12 residues. V lost 5 bases and J lost 10, with 14 bases in between. Germline V gene lookup returns CDR1 SGHDN and CDR2 FVKESK.

This clone showed up just a few times. The chain recombines TRBV6-1 with TRBJ1-4; weak D call: TRBD1 (5 bases). Germline V gives CDR1 MNHNS, CDR2 SASEGT. The CDR3 has 16 amino acids. The V end was cut by 3 bases, the J end by 8 bases, with 19 bases between. As DNA, the CDR3 is TGTGCCAGCAGTGATTACAGTCTTCGACAGAACGAAAAACTGTTTTTT. This gives the protein CASSDYSLRQNEKLFF.

This chain joins TRBV3-1 (or the pseudogene TRBV3-2) and TRBJ1-1; 7 bases match TRBD1. J lost 1 base, V lost 8 bases, and 4 bases had no gene match. The CDR3 has 13 amino acids. In germline, CDR1 is LGHDT, CDR2 YNNKEL (reference sequence). DNA for the CDR3: TGTGCCAGCGTACACAGGGGGAACACTGAAGCTTTCTTT. It yields the protein CASVHRGNTEAFF.

This clone was observed a handful of times. DNA for the CDR3: TGTGCCAGCAGCGTAGGCCAGGGCGCGGGATACGAGCAGTACTTC. Its translation: CASSVGQGAGYEQYF. The J gene is TRBJ2-7, the V gene TRBV9; weak D call: TRBD2 (6 bases). Trimming cost V 0 bases and J 4 bases, with 14 bases left between them. CDR3 length: 15 amino acids. CDR1 and CDR2 (germline): SGDLS, YYNGEE.

The V gene is TRBV3-1 (or the pseudogene TRBV3-2), the J gene TRBJ1-1; 10 positions match TRBD1. The CDR3 is 13 amino acids. With V trimmed by 4 bases and J by 10 bases, 6 bases remained unmatched. Germline assignment: CDR1 LGHDT and CDR2 YNNKEL (reference sequence). CDR3 loop: CASSPGTGERAFF. The CDR3 DNA reads as TGTGCCAGCAGCCCGGGGACAGGGGAGCGAGCTTTCTTT.

The chain has TRBV3-1 (or the pseudogene TRBV3-2) and TRBJ1-1, with TRBD1 identical over 9 bases. This CDR3 contains 16 residues. CDR1 is LGHDT, CDR2 YNNKEL, per germline (reference sequence). V lost 1 base to trimming and J lost 5 bases; unmatched junction nucleotides: 8. In DNA, the CDR3 is TGTGCCAGCAGCCAAGGGCGGGACAGGGTCAGGACTGAAGCTTTCTTT. As protein: CASSQGRDRVRTEAFF.

CDR3 in amino acids: CASSPPWAGDGYTF. CDR3 bases: TGTGCCAGTAGCCCACCCTGGGCGGGGGATGGCTACACCTTC. The chain carries TRBV19 and TRBJ1-2; maybe TRBD1 (5 bases). The CDR3 contains 14 residues. The V gene's germline CDR1 is LNHDA and CDR2 SQIVND (reference sequence). V lost 6 bases and J lost 6, with 17 bases in between.

This clone was detected only a few times. The rearrangement joins TRBV19 to TRBJ1-3; D gene ambiguous. Trimming removed 8 bases from V and 0 bases from J, with 17 bases in between. The CDR3 totals 16 residues. The germline CDR1 and CDR2 sequences are LNHDA and SQIVND (reference sequence). The CDR3 DNA follows: TGTGCCAGTGCTTTTCAGGTCGGCATCTCTGGAAACACCATATATTTT. It codes for CASAFQVGISGNTIYF.

The chain links TRBV5-1 to TRBJ1-2; D is perhaps TRBD1 (5 bases). The CDR3 loop spans 15 amino acids. Trimming pared 4 bases from V and 6 bases from J, leaving 19 bases between. Germline CDR1 and CDR2: SGHRS and YFSETQ. The CDR3 nucleotides read TGCGCCAGCAGCGAAAGCCCCGGGACTAGTAATGGCTACACCTTC. It is translated as CASSESPGTSNGYTF.

The chain joins TRBV24-1 to TRBJ1-2; D gene unclear. Germline V CDR1 and CDR2: KGHDR, SFDVKD. CDR3 length: 11 residues. Deletions cut 9 bases from V and 0 bases from J, with 4 bases between. Written as DNA, the CDR3 is TGTGCCACCGCGACTAACTATGGCTACACCTTC. Protein sequence: CATATNYGYTF.

The chain uses TRBV27 and TRBJ2-2; 9 bases match TRBD1. Trimming removed 7 bases from V and 6 bases from J; junction bases left unmatched: 9. Germline lookup yields CDR1 MNHEY and CDR2 SMNVEV (reference sequence). This CDR3 region has 15 residues. The CDR3 nucleotides read TGTGCCAGCAAACCGGGACAGGGATTCGCCGGGGAGCTGTTTTTT. It codes for CASKPGQGFAGELFF.

The rearrangement links TRBV7-8 to TRBJ1-6; 8 bases map to TRBD1. Germline trimming cut 6 bases from V and 9 bases from J; bases unmatched to any gene: 10. The CDR3 contains 15 residues. Germline V gene data show CDR1 as SGHVS and CDR2 as FQNEAQ. The CDR3 spells CASRKSTGGTSPLHF. CDR3 coding DNA: TGTGCCAGCAGGAAATCTACAGGGGGTACTTCACCCCTCCACTTT. The variable domain in full, with the rest retrieved from reference TRBV7-8 and TRBJ1-6, is GAGVSQSPRYKVAKRGQDVALRCDPISGHVSLFWYQQALGQGPEFLTYFQNEAQLDKSGLPSDRFFAERPEGSVSTLKIQRTQQEDSAVYLCASRKSTGGTSPLHFGNGTRLTVT.

The J gene is TRBJ2-7, the V gene TRBV19; TRBD2 matches 9 bases. Trimming at V came to 7 bases and at J to 2 bases, leaving 9 bases not matched to a gene. Germline CDR1 and CDR2: LNHDA and SQIVND (reference sequence). This CDR3 comprises 15 residues. CDR3 sequence: CASTLIGGGAYEQYF. The CDR3 bases are TGTGCCAGTACCCTAATCGGCGGGGGGGCCTACGAGCAGTACTTC.